These 28 T cell receptor beta chains share one sample of origin, sequenced in a study of blood T cell repertoires in COVID-19. Method: immunoSEQ multiplex PCR; TCRdb's copy keeps in-frame clones and lacks some. The sample yields around 120,000 clones, around 88% seen once. Sequenced sample: peripheral blood. The source is a man aged 80 or over with active or convalescent COVID-19.

J is TRBJ1-2 and V is TRBV11-2, with 8 bases identical to TRBD1. Germline V lookup: CDR1 SGHAT, CDR2 FQNNGV. This CDR3 has 15 residues. The V gene end was trimmed by 3 bases and the J gene end by 4 bases; junction bases not matched to a gene: 7. This chain's CDR3 is CASSLRTGPSYGYTF. The CDR3 nucleotides are TGTGCCAGCAGCTTGCGGACAGGGCCCTCCTATGGCTACACCTTC.

This clone was found a few times. The chain couples TRBV19 to TRBJ1-6; TRBD1 matches 9 bases. Unmatched junction bases numbered 17, after V lost 5 bases and J lost 15 bases. CDR3 length: 16 residues. The germline V gene has CDR1 LNHDA and CDR2 SQIVND (reference sequence). CDR3 loop: CASSPQTGGRMSFLHF. The CDR3 DNA reads as TGTGCCAGTAGTCCACAGACAGGGGGGAGAATGTCATTCCTCCACTTT.

The chain carries TRBV2 and TRBJ1-6, with a possible D match to TRBD1 (5 bases). The germline V gene has CDR1 SNHLY and CDR2 FYNNEI. The V end lost 6 bases, the J end lost 0 bases, and 12 bases lay between the germline ends. The CDR3 contains 16 residues. The CDR3 bases are TGTGCCAGCAGGAGGGCGGGGGGCTCCTATAATTCACCCCTCCACTTT. Protein: CASRRAGGSYNSPLHF.

This clone was recorded a few times. The CDR3 DNA is TGTGCCACCAGCAGAGATCCAGACTCTGGAAACACCATATATTTT. Amino acids: CATSRDPDSGNTIYF. The V call is TRBV15, the J call TRBJ1-3; no firm D call. V was pared by 0 bases and J by 0 bases, with 6 bases between. The CDR3 consists of 15 residues. CDR1 is LNHNV, CDR2 YYDKDF, per germline (reference sequence).

The chain links TRBV29-1 to TRBJ1-3; D gene ambiguous. Trimming took off 4 bases at V and 4 bases at J, with 8 bases between the two ends. Germline CDR1 and CDR2: SQVTM and ANQGSEA. The CDR3 runs 12 residues. The CDR3 loop is CSVGAPGNTIYF. The CDR3 region has the DNA TGCAGCGTTGGGGCTCCCGGAAACACCATATATTTT.

The chain links TRBV18 to TRBJ2-2, with 7 positions matching TRBD1. CDR3 length: 13 residues. With V trimmed by 6 bases and J by 7 bases, 5 bases remained unmatched. CDR1 and CDR2 from the germline V gene are KGHSH and LQKENI. This chain's CDR3 is CASSLNRGGELFF. As DNA, the CDR3 is TGTGCCAGCTCGCTCAACAGGGGCGGGGAGCTGTTTTTT.

This clone has ten or more counts. The CDR3 DNA reads TGTGCCAGCAGGCCATCCGGGGCTAACTATGGCTACACCTTC. Protein: CASRPSGANYGYTF. The rearrangement uses TRBV7-9 and TRBJ1-2; D not resolved. V was pared by 6 bases and J by 0 bases, with 11 bases between. Per germline, CDR1 SEHNR and CDR2 FQNEAQ (reference sequence). The CDR3 totals 14 residues.

V and J are TRBV7-2 and TRBJ1-6; D remains unclear. The germline V gene encodes CDR1 SGHTA and CDR2 FQGNSA. V shed 5 bases and J shed 1 base, with 12 bases lying between them. The CDR3 extends over 16 amino acids. CDR3 sequence reads: CASSDSIRSYNSPLHF. DNA for the CDR3: TGTGCCAGCAGCGACTCAATTAGGTCCTATAATTCACCCCTCCACTTT.

The chain joins TRBV2 to TRBJ2-5, with TRBD1 identical over 8 bases. From germline, CDR1 is SNHLY and CDR2 FYNNEI. The CDR3 covers 13 residues. Trimming took 6 bases from V and 5 from J; bases not matched to a gene: 5. The CDR3 reads CASSPDRVETQYF. CDR3 in DNA: TGTGCCAGCAGCCCGGACAGGGTGGAGACCCAGTACTTC.

The V call is TRBV14, the J call TRBJ1-2; D perhaps matches TRBD1 (6 bases). V gave up 4 bases and J gave up 8 bases, with 14 bases separating them. The CDR3 length is 13 residues. The germline V gene encodes CDR1 SGHDN and CDR2 FVKESK. The CDR3 loop reads CASSPQGSPGYTF. The CDR3 DNA reads TGTGCCAGCAGCCCACAGGGCAGCCCCGGCTACACCTTC. The full variable domain, with the rest looked up from reference TRBV14 and TRBJ1-2, is EAGVTQFPSHSVIEKGQTVTLRCDPISGHDNLYWYRRVMGKEIKFLLHFVKESKQDESGMPNNRFLAERTGGTYSTLKVQPAELEDSGVYFCASSPQGSPGYTFGSGTRLTVV.

The rearrangement joins TRBV5-1 to TRBJ2-7; possible D gene TRBD1, 6 bases. Trimming cost V 2 bases and J 6 bases, with 15 bases left between them. CDR1 is SGHRS and CDR2 is YFSETQ in the germline V gene. CDR3 length: 14 residues. CDR3 DNA sequence: TGCGCCAGCAGCTTAAGACAGGCCGATATCGAGCAGTACTTC. Protein product: CASSLRQADIEQYF.

The chain carries TRBV19 and TRBJ2-7; tentative D call: TRBD1 (5 bases). Deletions cut 5 bases from V and 2 bases from J, with 16 bases between. The CDR3 length is 15 residues. The germline V gene has CDR1 LNHDA and CDR2 SQIVND (reference sequence). CDR3 region: CASSPQAQIAYEQYF. DNA for the CDR3: TGTGCCAGTAGTCCACAGGCCCAGATAGCCTACGAGCAGTACTTC.

The chain combines TRBV6-5 with TRBJ2-3, with a weak D call TRBD2 (6 bases). Deletions cut 1 base from V and 4 bases from J, with 9 bases between. Germline V gives CDR1 MNHEY, CDR2 SVGAGI. This CDR3 is 14 amino acids long. The CDR3 sequence is CASSYLGGADTQYF. The CDR3 region has the DNA TGTGCCAGCAGTTACTTGGGGGGTGCAGATACGCAGTATTTT.

The V call is TRBV14, the J call TRBJ2-3; 8 bases align to TRBD2. The CDR3 is made up of 17 amino acids. CDR1 is SGHDN and CDR2 is FVKESK in the germline V gene. V gave up 5 bases and J gave up 2 bases; unmatched junction bases: 12. This CDR3 is CASSVSGGRGATDTQYF. CDR3 coding DNA: TGTGCCAGCAGCGTCTCCGGTGGGCGGGGGGCCACAGATACGCAGTATTTT.

This chain connects TRBV27 to TRBJ1-5; TRBD1 agrees at 7 bases. Germline loops: CDR1 MNHEY, CDR2 SMNVEV (reference sequence). The trim removed 5 bases at V and 2 bases at J, leaving 9 bases unmatched. The CDR3 totals 16 residues. Written as DNA, the CDR3 is TGTGCCAGCAGTCCTAAAGGAGGGGGCGGCAATCAGCCCCAGCATTTT. Residues: CASSPKGGGGNQPQHF.

This clone was detected a few times. The chain employs TRBV4-3 and TRBJ1-1, with D maybe TRBD1 (6 bases). This CDR3 spans 15 amino acids. CDR1 and CDR2 (germline): LGHNA, YSLEER. V was shortened by 0 bases and J by 9 bases, with 17 bases between the two germline ends. The CDR3 DNA follows: TGCGCCAGCAGCCAAGATCGTTCAGGGGCGAGGCAAGCTTTCTTT. It yields the protein CASSQDRSGARQAFF.

This chain joins TRBV7-9 and TRBJ1-5; D is perhaps TRBD1 (5 bases). CDR1 and CDR2 (germline): SEHNR, FQNEAQ (reference sequence). Trimming took 5 bases from V and 7 from J, leaving 18 bases between them. The CDR3 runs 15 residues. The CDR3 nucleotides are TGTGCCAGCAGCCAACTTGGGGGGGACGGACAGCCCCAGCATTTT. It translates to CASSQLGGDGQPQHF.

This clone appeared a few times. This chain uses TRBV19 with TRBJ1-5; TRBD1 agrees at 9 bases. The CDR3 loop spans 21 amino acids. Germline loops: CDR1 LNHDA, CDR2 SQIVND (reference sequence). The V and J ends lost 4 bases and 2 bases, in that order; junction bases with no gene match: 21. CDR3 DNA: TGTGCCAGTAGTACCAACGCCGGGACAGGGAATTTCTATCGGGGCAATCAGCCCCAGCATTTT. Residues: CASSTNAGTGNFYRGNQPQHF.

CDR3 sequence reads: CARSLAGSGGPNEQFF. The CDR3 coding sequence is TGTGCCAGAAGCTTGGCCGGGAGCGGGGGGCCCAATGAGCAGTTCTTC. The chain is built from TRBV5-3 and TRBJ2-1, with 9 bases matching TRBD2. TRBV5-3 is reported as an ORF; its role is uncertain. The CDR3 totals 16 residues. V trimming: 0 bases; J trimming: 6 bases; junction bases outside the gene matches: 7.

V usage is TRBV10-3 and J usage is TRBJ1-2; 8 positions match TRBD1. The CDR3 contains 15 residues. V trimming: 2 bases; J trimming: 4 bases; junction bases outside the gene matches: 6. Germline lookup yields CDR1 ENHRY and CDR2 SYGVKD. The CDR3 region has the DNA TGTGCCATCAGTGAGACCGGACAGGGTGGCTATGGCTACACCTTC. This encodes CAISETGQGGYGYTF.

The chain combines TRBV2 with TRBJ1-1; no definite D call. The germline V gene encodes CDR1 SNHLY and CDR2 FYNNEI. The CDR3 extends over 13 amino acids. The V end lost 5 bases, the J end lost 1 base, and 8 bases lay between the germline ends. CDR3 protein: CASSNEGNTEAFF. The DNA for the CDR3 is TGTGCCAGCAGTAACGAGGGGAACACTGAAGCTTTCTTT. Based on the CDR3 plus reference TRBV2 and TRBJ1-1, the full variable domain is EPEVTQTPSHQVTQMGQEVILRCVPISNHLYFYWYRQILGQKVEFLVSFYNNEISEKSEIFDDQFSVERPDGSNFTLKIRSTKLEDSAMYFCASSNEGNTEAFFGQGTRLTVV.

V and J are TRBV12-5 and TRBJ2-6; TRBD1 aligns across 8 bases. V was pared by 6 bases and J by 2 bases, with 6 bases of the junction left unmatched. Germline loops: CDR1 LGHNT, CDR2 FRNRAP. The CDR3 has 16 residues. The CDR3 reads CASGPGGMAGANVLTF. CDR3 DNA: TGTGCTAGTGGCCCAGGGGGCATGGCTGGGGCCAACGTCCTGACTTTC.

This chain links TRBV5-4 with TRBJ2-2; TRBD1 matches 9 bases. The V gene's germline CDR1 is SGHNT and CDR2 YYREEE (reference sequence). The CDR3 is 15 amino acids. Trimming cost V 0 bases and J 8 bases; bases outside gene matches: 5. CDR3 sequence: CASSLATGGGGELFF. The CDR3 DNA reads TGTGCCAGCAGCTTGGCGACAGGGGGTGGTGGGGAGCTGTTTTTT.

This sequence joins TRBV4-2 and TRBJ1-5; D is unresolved. Germline lookup yields CDR1 LGHNA and CDR2 YNFKEQ. The CDR3 is 14 amino acids. V lost 1 base, J lost 0 bases, and 4 bases lay in between. CDR3 coding DNA: TGTGCCAGCAGCCAAGGAGGTAGCAATCAGCCCCAGCATTTT. As protein: CASSQGGSNQPQHF.

V usage is TRBV5-1 and J usage is TRBJ1-1; tentatively, D is TRBD1 (5 bases). Germline V gene lookup returns CDR1 SGHRS and CDR2 YFSETQ. Trimming took off 3 bases at V and 0 bases at J, with 18 bases between the two ends. CDR3 length: 17 residues. CDR3 residues: CASSSKTVVEMNTEAFF. The CDR3 DNA reads as TGCGCCAGCAGCTCAAAGACAGTGGTAGAGATGAACACTGAAGCTTTCTTT.

J is TRBJ1-1 and V is TRBV3-1 (or the pseudogene TRBV3-2); D is uncertain. V was cut by 1 base and J by 2 bases, with 29 bases left in between. The CDR3 has 21 residues. CDR1 and CDR2 (germline): LGHDT, YNNKEL (reference sequence). CDR3 DNA sequence: TGTGCCAGCAGCCAAGCGTGGAGAACCCCATGGCGTCGGGGTTATAACACTGAAGCTTTCTTT. Translated: CASSQAWRTPWRRGYNTEAFF.

This chain links TRBV12-2 with TRBJ2-3; TRBD2 is the table's D call and was not checked against the DNA. TRBV12-2 is flagged as a pseudogene. This CDR3 has 17 amino acids. CDR3 sequence: CASRSAPGTSGADTQYF. The CDR3 bases are TGTGCAAGTCGCTCCGCACCCGGGACTAGTGGTGCAGATACGCAGTATTTT.

The chain recombines TRBV5-1 with TRBJ1-4, with TRBD1 matching 9 bases. This CDR3 is built from 15 residues. V gave up 0 bases and J gave up 5 bases; unmatched junction bases: 2. Germline values: CDR1 SGHRS, CDR2 YFSETQ. The CDR3 nucleotides read TGCGCCAGCAGCTTGGGAGGGACAGGGAATGAAAAACTGTTTTTT. It translates to CASSLGGTGNEKLFF.